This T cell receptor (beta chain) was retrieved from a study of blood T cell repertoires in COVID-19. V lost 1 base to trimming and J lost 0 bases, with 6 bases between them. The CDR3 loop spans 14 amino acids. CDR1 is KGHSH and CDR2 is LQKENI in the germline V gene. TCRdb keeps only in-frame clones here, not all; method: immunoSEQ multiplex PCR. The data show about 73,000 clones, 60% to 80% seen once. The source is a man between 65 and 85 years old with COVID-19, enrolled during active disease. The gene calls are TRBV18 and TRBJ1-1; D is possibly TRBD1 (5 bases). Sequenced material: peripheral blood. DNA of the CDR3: TGTGCCAGCTCACCACAAGGGGTGAACACTGAAGCTTTCTTT. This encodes CASSPQGVNTEAFF.